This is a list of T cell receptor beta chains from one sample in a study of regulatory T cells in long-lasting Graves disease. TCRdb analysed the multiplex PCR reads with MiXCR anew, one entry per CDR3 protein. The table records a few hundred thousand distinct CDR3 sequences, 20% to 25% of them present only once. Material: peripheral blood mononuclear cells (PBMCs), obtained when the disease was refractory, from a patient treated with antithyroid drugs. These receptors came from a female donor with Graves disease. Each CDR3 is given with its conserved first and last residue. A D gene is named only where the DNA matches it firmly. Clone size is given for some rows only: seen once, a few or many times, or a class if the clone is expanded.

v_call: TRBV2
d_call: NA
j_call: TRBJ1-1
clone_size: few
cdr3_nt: TGTGCCAGCAGGGTGATGAGAGCTTTCTTT
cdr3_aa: CASRVMRAFF

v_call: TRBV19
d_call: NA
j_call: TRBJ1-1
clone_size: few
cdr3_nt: TGTGCCAGTAGTAACCTGTTTAGGGAGGTGAACACTGAAGCTTTCTTT
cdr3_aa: CASSNLFREVNTEAFF

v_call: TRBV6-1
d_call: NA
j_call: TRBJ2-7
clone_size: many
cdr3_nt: TGTGCCAGCACCACACTCTCCTACGAGCAGTACTTC
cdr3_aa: CASTTLSYEQYF

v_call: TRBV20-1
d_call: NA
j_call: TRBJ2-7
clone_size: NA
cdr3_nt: TGCAGTGCTAGAGAAGTCAGGAGCTCCTACGAGCAGTACTTC
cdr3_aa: CSAREVRSSYEQYF

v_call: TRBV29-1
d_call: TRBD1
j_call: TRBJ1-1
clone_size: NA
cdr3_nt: TGCAGCGCCTGGCCAAGGCAGGGGGACGCTGAAGCTTTCTTT
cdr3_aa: CSAWPRQGDAEAFF

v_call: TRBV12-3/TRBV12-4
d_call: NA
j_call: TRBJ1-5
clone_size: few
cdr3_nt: TGTGCCAGCAGTTTATATCAGGGGAGTGGCAATCAGCCCCAGCATTTT
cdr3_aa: CASSLYQGSGNQPQHF

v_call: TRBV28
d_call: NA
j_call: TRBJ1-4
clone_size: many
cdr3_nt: TGTGCCAGCAGTTTATCGTCCTTTTCCAATGAAAAACTGTTTTTT
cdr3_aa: CASSLSSFSNEKLFF

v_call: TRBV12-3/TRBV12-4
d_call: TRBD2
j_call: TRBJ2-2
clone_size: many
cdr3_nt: TGTGCCAGCAGTGCGCTAGCGGGAGGGCGAGGGGAGCTGTTTTTT
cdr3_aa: CASSALAGGRGELFF

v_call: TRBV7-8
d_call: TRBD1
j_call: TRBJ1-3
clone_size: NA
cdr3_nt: TGTGCCAGCAGCTTACCTAGGACAGGGGGCTCTGGAAACACCATATATTTT
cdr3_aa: CASSLPRTGGSGNTIYF

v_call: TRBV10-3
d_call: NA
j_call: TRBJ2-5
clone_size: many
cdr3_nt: TGTGCCATCAGTGATTTCAGGGGAGGAAAAGAGACCCAGTACTTC
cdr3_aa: CAISDFRGGKETQYF

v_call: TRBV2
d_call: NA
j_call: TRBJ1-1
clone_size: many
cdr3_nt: TGTGCCAGCAGTGAAGCAGGGAAGTATCACGTAGACACTGAAGCTTTCTTT
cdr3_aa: CASSEAGKYHVDTEAFF

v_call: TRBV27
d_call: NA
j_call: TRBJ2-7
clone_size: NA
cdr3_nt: TGTGCCAGCAGAGCTTTACAACCGGGGTGGGACGAGCAGTACTTC
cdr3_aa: CASRALQPGWDEQYF

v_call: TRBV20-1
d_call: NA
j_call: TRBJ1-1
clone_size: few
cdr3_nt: TGCAGTGCTAGAGGGCAGGGGCTGGGGAACACTGAAGCTTTCTTT
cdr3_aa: CSARGQGLGNTEAFF

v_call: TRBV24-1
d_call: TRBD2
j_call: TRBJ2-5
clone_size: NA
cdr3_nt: TGTGCCACCAGTGATGTTCTGACTAGCGGCCAAGAGACCCAGTACTTC
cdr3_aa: CATSDVLTSGQETQYF

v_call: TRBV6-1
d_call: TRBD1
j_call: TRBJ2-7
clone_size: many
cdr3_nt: TGTGCCAGCAGACCGACCGACAGGGGACAAGGCTACGAGCAGTACTTC
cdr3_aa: CASRPTDRGQGYEQYF